The 28 T cell receptor beta chains in this list originate from one sample, sequenced in a study of blood T cell repertoires in COVID-19. The assay was immunoSEQ multiplex PCR, and TCRdb's table has in-frame clones only and misses some. Of 500,000 or so clones listed, roughly 87% were seen once; the top ten hold approximately 0.7%. The sample consisted of PBMCs or T cells enriched from blood (not recorded which). These receptor sequences come from a woman aged 18-29 years who had recovered from COVID-19.

The chain is built from TRBV6-4 and TRBJ2-5; 13 nucleotides agree with TRBD2. The ends lost 0 bases at V and 4 bases at J; junction bases unmatched: 11. CDR3 size: 19 residues. CDR1 MRHNA and CDR2 SNTAGT come from the germline V gene. CDR3 sequence: CASSDSGTSGVPTLETQYF. As DNA, the CDR3 is TGTGCCAGCAGTGACTCAGGGACTAGCGGGGTTCCAACGTTAGAGACCCAGTACTTC.

J is TRBJ2-1 and V is TRBV5-4, with 8 nucleotides matching TRBD2. V lost 3 bases to trimming and J lost 3 bases; unmatched junction nucleotides: 8. CDR3 length: 16 amino acids. Germline V gene lookup returns CDR1 SGHNT and CDR2 YYREEE (reference sequence). The CDR3 nucleotides read TGTGCCAGCAGCTGGGGCACGGGACTAGTCTACAATGAGCAGTTCTTC. Encoded protein: CASSWGTGLVYNEQFF.

V gene TRBV5-7 combines with J gene TRBJ2-7; tentative D call: TRBD1 (6 bases). TRBV5-7 is reported as an ORF; its role is uncertain. The V end was cut by 0 bases, the J end by 0 bases, with 19 bases between. The CDR3 consists of 18 residues. In nucleotides, the CDR3 is TGTGCCAGCAGCTTGGAGCCCTACCCGAGGGGGATCTCCTACGAGCAGTACTTC. Translating gives CASSLEPYPRGISYEQYF.

The chain links TRBV19 to TRBJ1-5, with D possibly matching TRBD1 (5 bases). The CDR3 contains 14 residues. Trimming pared 8 bases from V and 7 bases from J, leaving 18 bases between. Germline loops: CDR1 LNHDA, CDR2 SQIVND (reference sequence). In nucleotides, the CDR3 is TGTGCCAGTTCCTTCGGCACAGGCGGACAGCCCCAGCATTTT. Protein product: CASSFGTGGQPQHF.

The chain joins TRBV5-1 to TRBJ2-6; D not resolved. This CDR3 region has 16 residues. V was shortened by 4 bases and J by 2 bases, with 13 bases between the two germline ends. Germline CDR1 and CDR2: SGHRS and YFSETQ. CDR3 in DNA: TGCGCCAGCAGCGCGTCCGCGGTCCCTGGGGCCAACGTCCTGACTTTC. Protein: CASSASAVPGANVLTF.

This chain uses TRBV3-1 (or the pseudogene TRBV3-2) with TRBJ1-4, with 9 bases matching TRBD1. V lost 6 bases, J lost 2 bases, and 4 bases stayed unmatched. The CDR3 is made up of 15 amino acids. Per germline, CDR1 LGHDT and CDR2 YNNKEL (reference sequence). CDR3 residues: CASSRGQGTNEKLFF. CDR3 coding DNA: TGTGCCAGCAGTCGAGGACAGGGGACTAATGAAAAACTGTTTTTT.

This clone was seen just once. The chain carries TRBV4-1 and TRBJ1-2, with TRBD1 as a possible D gene (5 bases). V shed 0 bases and J shed 7 bases, with 24 bases lying between them. The V gene's germline CDR1 is MGHRA and CDR2 YSYEKL. The CDR3 runs 18 residues. The CDR3 here is CASSQDFKFEAAGGGYTF. As DNA, the CDR3 is TGCGCCAGCAGCCAAGATTTTAAGTTCGAGGCCGCCGGGGGTGGCTACACCTTC.

The chain recombines TRBV11-2 with TRBJ2-3, with TRBD2 matching over 10 bases. The CDR3 consists of 15 residues. The germline V gene has CDR1 SGHAT and CDR2 FQNNGV. V was clipped by 5 bases and J by 2 bases; unmatched bases: 4. CDR3 bases: TGTGCCAGCAGCAAGGGACTAGCGCTCACAGATACGCAGTATTTT. Its translation is CASSKGLALTDTQYF.

Here the CDR3 reads CASSPRTGKETQYF. CDR3 DNA sequence: TGCGCCAGCAGCCCTAGGACAGGGAAAGAGACCCAGTACTTC. The chain employs TRBV5-1 and TRBJ2-5; 8 bases map to TRBD1. Germline trimming cut 4 bases from V and 3 bases from J; bases unmatched to any gene: 5. The CDR3 totals 14 residues. Germline V gene data show CDR1 as SGHRS and CDR2 as YFSETQ.

The CDR3 sequence is CASSSLAGGLTGELFF. As DNA, the CDR3 is TGTGCCAGCAGCTCTTTAGCGGGGGGACTCACCGGGGAGCTGTTTTTT. This sequence joins TRBV5-4 and TRBJ2-2; 10 bases line up with TRBD2. The CDR3 contains 16 residues. Per the germline V gene, CDR1 is SGHNT and CDR2 is YYREEE (reference sequence). V was clipped by 3 bases and J by 4 bases; unmatched bases: 6. Complete variable domain (other parts from reference TRBV5-4 and TRBJ2-2): ETGVTQSPTHLIKTRGQQVTLRCSSQSGHNTVSWYQQALGQGPQFIFQYYREEENGRGNFPPRFSGLQFPNYSSELNVNALELDDSALYLCASSSLAGGLTGELFFGEGSRLTVL.

The chain uses TRBV5-3 and TRBJ1-5; the match to TRBD1 covers 12 bases. TRBV5-3 is an ORF; its function is uncertain. V lost 1 base and J lost 1; bases outside the gene matches: 24. CDR3 length: 24 amino acids. As DNA, the CDR3 is TGTGCCAGAAGCTTGAGGAGGGACAGGGGGCTACCGACCCTCGGATGGGCGAGCAATCAGCCCCAGCATTTT. Its translation: CARSLRRDRGLPTLGWASNQPQHF.

The sample holds a few counts of this clone. The chain recombines TRBV3-1 (or the pseudogene TRBV3-2) with TRBJ2-1; tentatively, D is TRBD2 (6 bases). This CDR3 has 16 residues. Germline CDR1 is LGHDT and CDR2 is YNNKEL (reference sequence). The V gene lost 0 bases and the J gene lost 8 bases, with 17 bases spanning the gap. The DNA for the CDR3 is TGTGCCAGCAGCCAAGATAAGGAACTAGCTAGGGATGAGCAGTTCTTC. The encoded protein is CASSQDKELARDEQFF.

The chain recombines TRBV5-1 with TRBJ1-1; TRBD1 matches 7 bases. The CDR3 contains 14 residues. The V segment lost 3 bases and the J segment 8 bases; nucleotides outside the gene matches: 10. CDR1 is SGHRS, CDR2 YFSETQ, per germline. CDR3 protein: CASSSVGTEIEAFF. Written as DNA, the CDR3 is TGCGCCAGCAGCTCCGTCGGGACAGAGATAGAAGCTTTCTTT.

V gene TRBV6-1 combines with J gene TRBJ2-5; D is perhaps TRBD2 (6 bases). Trimming cost V 3 bases and J 4 bases, with 12 bases left between them. This CDR3 is 14 amino acids long. CDR1 MNHNS and CDR2 SASEGT come from the germline V gene. CDR3 sequence reads: CASSDPGVGETQYF. For the CDR3, the DNA is TGTGCCAGCAGTGATCCGGGGGTAGGAGAGACCCAGTACTTC.

The rearrangement uses TRBV19 and TRBJ1-2; possibly TRBD1 for D (5 bases). The CDR3 extends over 16 amino acids. Trimming stripped 4 bases from V and 3 bases from J, with 18 bases between. CDR1 and CDR2 from the germline V gene are LNHDA and SQIVND (reference sequence). This CDR3 is CASSRGGLASDYGYTF. CDR3 in DNA: TGTGCCAGTAGTAGGGGGGGATTGGCGTCAGACTATGGCTACACCTTC.

The genes are TRBV19 and TRBJ1-2, with unresolved D. V was clipped by 3 bases and J by 7 bases, with 9 bases between them. This CDR3 contains 12 residues. Germline lookup yields CDR1 LNHDA and CDR2 SQIVND (reference sequence). The chain's CDR3 is CASSMILSGYTF. DNA for the CDR3: TGTGCCAGTAGTATGATATTGAGTGGCTACACCTTC.

CDR3 protein: CASSVGLGGNSPLHF. The CDR3 bases are TGTGCCAGCAGCGTAGGGTTGGGGGGGAACTCACCCCTCCACTTT. The chain combines TRBV9 with TRBJ1-6; TRBD1 is a possible D gene (5 bases). CDR1 and CDR2 from the germline V gene are SGDLS and YYNGEE. This CDR3 comprises 15 residues. Trimming removed 0 bases at V and 10 bases at J, with 14 bases between.

This CDR3 is CSARREQPQHF. CDR3 nucleotides: TGCAGTGCTAGAAGGGAGCAGCCCCAGCATTTT. The chain is built from TRBV20-1 and TRBJ1-5, with unresolved D. Germline CDR1 DFQATT, CDR2 SNEGSKA (reference sequence). This CDR3 comprises 11 residues. V was clipped by 2 bases and J by 7 bases, with 6 bases between them.

The chain couples TRBV28 to TRBJ2-5; 8 bases line up with TRBD2. CDR1 MDHEN and CDR2 SYDVKM come from the germline V gene. This CDR3 comprises 13 residues. V was pared by 3 bases and J by 5 bases, with 2 bases of the junction left unmatched. The DNA of the CDR3 is TGTGCCAGCAGTTTCGGCGGGGGGGAGACCCAGTACTTC. Encoded protein: CASSFGGGETQYF.

The J gene is TRBJ2-1, the V gene TRBV6-5; TRBD1 matches 7 bases. Germline loops: CDR1 MNHEY, CDR2 SVGAGI. The CDR3 contains 12 residues. The V segment lost 4 bases and the J segment 10 bases; nucleotides outside the gene matches: 4. The CDR3 region has the DNA TGTGCCAGCAGTTTGGGACAGCTAGAGCAGTTCTTC. Amino acid sequence: CASSLGQLEQFF.

This clone was detected a few times. V and J are TRBV19 and TRBJ1-4; the D is unclear. Germline CDR1 reads LNHDA; CDR2 reads SQIVND (reference sequence). V lost 7 bases and J 3 bases, leaving 15 bases between the germline ends. The CDR3 consists of 15 residues. CDR3 DNA: TGTGCCAGTACCTCGGGGTGGGGAGCTAATGAAAAACTGTTTTTT. Protein sequence: CASTSGWGANEKLFF.

The chain is built from TRBV11-3 and TRBJ1-3, with D tentatively TRBD1 (5 bases). The CDR3 has 15 amino acids. V was clipped by 3 bases and J by 0 bases, with 9 bases between them. Germline CDR1 reads SGHNT; CDR2 reads YENEEA. The CDR3 sequence is CASSLGGASGNTIYF. Written as DNA, the CDR3 is TGTGCCAGCAGCTTGGGGGGAGCCTCTGGAAACACCATATATTTT.

This clone appeared a few times. V gene TRBV7-9 combines with J gene TRBJ1-2; D is unresolved. The CDR3 spans 15 residues. With 6 bases removed from V and 4 bases from J, the gap between germline ends came to 18 bases. The germline CDR1 and CDR2 sequences are SEHNR and FQNEAQ (reference sequence). The CDR3 loop is CASSPREVLSYGYTF. CDR3 coding DNA: TGTGCCAGCAGTCCTAGAGAGGTGTTGAGCTATGGCTACACCTTC.

The chain combines TRBV5-1 with TRBJ1-6; 10 bases map to TRBD1. V gave up 0 bases and J gave up 11 bases; unmatched junction bases: 2. The CDR3 runs to 14 residues. The V gene's germline CDR1 is SGHRS and CDR2 YFSETQ. CDR3 amino acids: CASSLAGTGAPLHF. CDR3 DNA sequence: TGCGCCAGCAGCTTGGCCGGGACAGGGGCACCCCTCCACTTT.

This chain connects TRBV3-1 (or the pseudogene TRBV3-2) to TRBJ1-4, with D perhaps TRBD1 (6 bases). The CDR3 consists of 14 residues. V shed 3 bases and J shed 4 bases, with 9 bases lying between them. The germline V gene encodes CDR1 LGHDT and CDR2 YNNKEL (reference sequence). The CDR3 loop reads CASSQGRGNEKLFF. DNA of the CDR3: TGTGCCAGCAGCCAGGGCAGGGGTAATGAAAAACTGTTTTTT.

The chain links TRBV10-1 to TRBJ1-5, with D unclear. Germline CDR1 WNHNN, CDR2 SYGVQD (reference sequence). Trimming removed 8 bases from V and 4 bases from J, with 3 bases in between. The CDR3 length is 10 residues. The CDR3 spells CASPNQPQHF. Here the CDR3 DNA reads TGCGCCAGCCCTAATCAGCCCCAGCATTTT.

The chain uses TRBV2 and TRBJ1-6; 7 bases line up with TRBD1. CDR1 SNHLY and CDR2 FYNNEI come from the germline V gene. The CDR3 runs to 14 residues. J lost 7 bases, V lost 8 bases, and 8 bases had no gene match. This CDR3 reads CASGLRQGNSPLHF. The CDR3 region has the DNA TGTGCCAGCGGGTTACGACAGGGAAATTCACCCCTCCACTTT.

CDR3 protein: CASSDSTEAFF. The CDR3 nucleotides are TGTGCCAGCTCCGACAGCACTGAAGCTTTCTTT. This chain joins TRBV27 and TRBJ1-1; D is possibly TRBD1 (5 bases). The V gene lost 8 bases and the J gene lost 4 bases, with 8 bases spanning the gap. Germline V gives CDR1 MNHEY, CDR2 SMNVEV (reference sequence). There are 11 residues in the CDR3.